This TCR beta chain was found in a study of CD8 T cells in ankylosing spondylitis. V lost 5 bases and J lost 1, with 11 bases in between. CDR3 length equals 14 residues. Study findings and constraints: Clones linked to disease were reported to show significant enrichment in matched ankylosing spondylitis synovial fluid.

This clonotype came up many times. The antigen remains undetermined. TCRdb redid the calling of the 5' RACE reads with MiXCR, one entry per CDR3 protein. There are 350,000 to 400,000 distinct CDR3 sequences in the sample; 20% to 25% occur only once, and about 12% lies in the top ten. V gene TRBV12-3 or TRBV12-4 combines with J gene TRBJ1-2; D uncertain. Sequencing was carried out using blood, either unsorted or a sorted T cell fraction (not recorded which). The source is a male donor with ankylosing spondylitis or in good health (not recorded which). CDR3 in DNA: TGTGCCAGCAGTCCCCGGACTCTTAACTATGGCTACACCTTC. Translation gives CASSPRTLNYGYTF.